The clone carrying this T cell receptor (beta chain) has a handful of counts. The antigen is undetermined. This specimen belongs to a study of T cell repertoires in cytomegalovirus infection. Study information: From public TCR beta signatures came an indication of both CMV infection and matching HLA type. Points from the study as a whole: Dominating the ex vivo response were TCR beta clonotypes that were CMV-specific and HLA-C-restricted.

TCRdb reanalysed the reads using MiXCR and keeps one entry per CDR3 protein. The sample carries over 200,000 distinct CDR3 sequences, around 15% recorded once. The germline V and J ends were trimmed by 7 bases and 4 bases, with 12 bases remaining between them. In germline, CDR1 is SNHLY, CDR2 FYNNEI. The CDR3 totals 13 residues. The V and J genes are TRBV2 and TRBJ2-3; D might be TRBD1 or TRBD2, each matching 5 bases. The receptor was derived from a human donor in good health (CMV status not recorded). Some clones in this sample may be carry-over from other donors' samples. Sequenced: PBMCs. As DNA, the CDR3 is TGTGCCAGCAAATCCGGGACGCCAGATACGCAGTATTTT. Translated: CASKSGTPDTQYF.